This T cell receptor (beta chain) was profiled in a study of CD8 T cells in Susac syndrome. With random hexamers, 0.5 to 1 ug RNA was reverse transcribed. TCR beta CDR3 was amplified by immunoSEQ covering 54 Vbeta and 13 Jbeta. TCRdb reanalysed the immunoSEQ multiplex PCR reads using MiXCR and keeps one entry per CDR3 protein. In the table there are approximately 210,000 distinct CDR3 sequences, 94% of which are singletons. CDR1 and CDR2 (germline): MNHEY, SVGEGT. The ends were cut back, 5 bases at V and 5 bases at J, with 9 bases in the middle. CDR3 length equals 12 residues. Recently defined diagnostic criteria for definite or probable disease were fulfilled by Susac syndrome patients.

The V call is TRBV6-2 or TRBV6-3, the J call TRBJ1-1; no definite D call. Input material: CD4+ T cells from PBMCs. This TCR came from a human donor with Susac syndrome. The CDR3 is CASSPTGTEAFF. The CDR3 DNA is TGTGCCAGCAGTCCTACGGGGACTGAAGCTTTCTTT.